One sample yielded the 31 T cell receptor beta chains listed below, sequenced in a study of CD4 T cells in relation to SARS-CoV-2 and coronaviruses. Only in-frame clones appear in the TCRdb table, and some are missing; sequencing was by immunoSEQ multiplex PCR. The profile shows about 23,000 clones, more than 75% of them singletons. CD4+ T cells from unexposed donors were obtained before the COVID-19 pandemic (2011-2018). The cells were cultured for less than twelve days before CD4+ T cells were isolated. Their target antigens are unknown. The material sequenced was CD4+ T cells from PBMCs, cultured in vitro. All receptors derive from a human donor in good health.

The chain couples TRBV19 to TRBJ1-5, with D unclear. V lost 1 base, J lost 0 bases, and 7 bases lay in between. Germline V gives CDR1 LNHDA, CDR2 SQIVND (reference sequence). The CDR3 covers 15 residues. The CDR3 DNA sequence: TGTGCCAGTAGTATAGTCAGGTATAGCAATCAGCCCCAGCATTTT. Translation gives CASSIVRYSNQPQHF.

The CDR3 nucleotides read TGTGCCAGCAGCCTGCAAACACCACTCTCTGGAAACACCATATATTTT. As protein: CASSLQTPLSGNTIYF. This rearrangement joins TRBV14 to TRBJ1-3; no clear D gene. The V gene lost 4 bases and the J gene lost 0 bases, with 13 bases spanning the gap. Looked up from germline, CDR1 is SGHDN and CDR2 is FVKESK. The CDR3 sequence is 16 residues long.

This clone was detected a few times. CDR3 loop: CASSLQQGAGQETQYF. CDR3 nucleotide sequence: TGTGCCAGCAGCTTGCAACAGGGGGCCGGGCAAGAGACCCAGTACTTC. This sequence joins TRBV5-5 and TRBJ2-5; TRBD1 matches at 9 bases. CDR1 and CDR2 (germline): SGHKS, YYEKEE (reference sequence). V was clipped by 1 base and J by 2 bases; unmatched bases: 6. CDR3 length equals 16 residues.

The CDR3 here is CAWSRLLNTGELFF. For the CDR3, the DNA is TGTGCCTGGAGTAGACTCCTAAACACCGGGGAGCTGTTTTTT. The chain uses TRBV30 and TRBJ2-2; D is uncertain. This CDR3 has 14 residues. Trimming shortened V by 2 bases and J by 2 bases, and 9 bases separated the two germline ends. Germline CDR1 reads GTSNPN; CDR2 reads SVGIG (reference sequence).

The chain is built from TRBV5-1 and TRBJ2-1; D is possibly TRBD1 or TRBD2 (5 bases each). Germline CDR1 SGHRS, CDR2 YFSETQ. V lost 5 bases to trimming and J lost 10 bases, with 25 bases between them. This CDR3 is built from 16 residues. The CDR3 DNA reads TGCGCCAGCAGTTCGCCGAGGGGTATAGGGAACAGGGAGCAGTTCTTC. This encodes CASSSPRGIGNREQFF.

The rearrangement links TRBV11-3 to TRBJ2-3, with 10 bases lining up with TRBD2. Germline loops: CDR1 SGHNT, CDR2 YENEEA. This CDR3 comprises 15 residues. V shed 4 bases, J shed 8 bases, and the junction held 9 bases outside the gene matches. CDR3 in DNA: TGTGCCAGCAGCTCCGGACTAGCGGCAGGTGGTACGCAGTATTTT. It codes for CASSSGLAAGGTQYF.

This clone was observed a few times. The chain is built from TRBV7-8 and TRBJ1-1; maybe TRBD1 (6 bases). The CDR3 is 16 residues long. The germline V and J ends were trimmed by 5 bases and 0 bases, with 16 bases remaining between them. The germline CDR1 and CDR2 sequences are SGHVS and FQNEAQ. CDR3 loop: CASSPRRGAMNTEAFF. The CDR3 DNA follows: TGTGCCAGCAGCCCAAGACGGGGGGCGATGAACACTGAAGCTTTCTTT.

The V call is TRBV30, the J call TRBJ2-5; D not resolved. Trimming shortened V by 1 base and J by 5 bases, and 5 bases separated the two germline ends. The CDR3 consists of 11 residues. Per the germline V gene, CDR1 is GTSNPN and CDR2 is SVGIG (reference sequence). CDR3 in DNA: TGTGCCTGGAGTGAAGGGGAGACCCAGTACTTC. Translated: CAWSEGETQYF.

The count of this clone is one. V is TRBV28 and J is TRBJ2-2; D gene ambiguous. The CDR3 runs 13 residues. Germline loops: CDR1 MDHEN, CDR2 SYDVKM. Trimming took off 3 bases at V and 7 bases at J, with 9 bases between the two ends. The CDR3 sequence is CASSLGANGELFF. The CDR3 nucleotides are TGTGCCAGCAGTTTGGGCGCCAACGGGGAGCTGTTTTTT.

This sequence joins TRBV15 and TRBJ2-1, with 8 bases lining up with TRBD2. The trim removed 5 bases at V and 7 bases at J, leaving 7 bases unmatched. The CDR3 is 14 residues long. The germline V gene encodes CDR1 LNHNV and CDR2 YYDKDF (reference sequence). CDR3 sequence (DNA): TGTGCCACCAGCCGAACTAGCGGTCAAAATGAGCAGTTCTTC. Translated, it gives CATSRTSGQNEQFF.

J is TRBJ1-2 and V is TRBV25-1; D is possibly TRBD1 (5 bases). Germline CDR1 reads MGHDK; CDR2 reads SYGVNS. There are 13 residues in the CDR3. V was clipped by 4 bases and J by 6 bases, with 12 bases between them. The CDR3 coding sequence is TGTGCCAGCAGTGTTGCAGGGTCCAATGGCTACACCTTC. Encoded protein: CASSVAGSNGYTF.

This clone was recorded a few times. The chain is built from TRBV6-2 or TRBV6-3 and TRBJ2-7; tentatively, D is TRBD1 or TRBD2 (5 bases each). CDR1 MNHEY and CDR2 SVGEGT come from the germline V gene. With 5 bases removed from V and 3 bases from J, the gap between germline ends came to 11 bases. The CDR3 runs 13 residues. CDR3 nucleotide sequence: TGTGCCAGCAGTGGACGGGACGGCTACGAGCAGTACTTC. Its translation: CASSGRDGYEQYF.

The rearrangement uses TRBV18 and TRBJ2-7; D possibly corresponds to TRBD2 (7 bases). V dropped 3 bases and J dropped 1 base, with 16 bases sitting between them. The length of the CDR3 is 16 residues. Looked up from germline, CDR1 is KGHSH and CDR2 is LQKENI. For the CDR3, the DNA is TGTGCCAGCTCACCGGAGGGGGGGGCATTTTCCTACGAGCAGTACTTC. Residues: CASSPEGGAFSYEQYF.

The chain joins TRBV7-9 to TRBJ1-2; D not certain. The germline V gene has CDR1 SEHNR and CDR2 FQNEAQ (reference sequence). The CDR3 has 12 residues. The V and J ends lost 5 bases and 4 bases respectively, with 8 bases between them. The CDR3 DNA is TGTGCCAGCAGCCCAGAGAGCTATGGCTACACCTTC. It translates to CASSPESYGYTF. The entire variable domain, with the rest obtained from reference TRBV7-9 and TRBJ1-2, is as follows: DTGVSQNPRHKITKRGQNVTFRCDPISEHNRLYWYRQTLGQGPEFLTYFQNEAQLEKSRLLSDRFSAERPKGSFSTLEIQRTEQGDSAMYLCASSPESYGYTFGSGTRLTVV.

CDR3 in amino acids: CASSARREMSEQYF. The DNA for the CDR3 is TGTGCCAGCAGCGCCCGGCGGGAGATGAGTGAGCAGTACTTC. This chain connects TRBV6-5 to TRBJ2-7; 7 nucleotides agree with TRBD2. Germline V CDR1 and CDR2: MNHEY, SVGAGI. The length of the CDR3 is 14 residues. After removal of 6 bases from V and 7 bases from J, the junction contained 12 bases not matched to a gene.

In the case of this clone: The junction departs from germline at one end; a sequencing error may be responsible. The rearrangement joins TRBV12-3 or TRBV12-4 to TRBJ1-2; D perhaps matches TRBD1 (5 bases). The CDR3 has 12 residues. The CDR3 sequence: CASSIARVGYTF. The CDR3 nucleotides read TGTGCCAGCAGTATAGCCAGGGTTGGCTACACCTTC.

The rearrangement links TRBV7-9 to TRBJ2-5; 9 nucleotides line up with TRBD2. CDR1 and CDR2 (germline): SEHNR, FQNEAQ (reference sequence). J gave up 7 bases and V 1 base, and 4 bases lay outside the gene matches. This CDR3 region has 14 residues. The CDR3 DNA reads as TGTGCCAGCAGCTTAGGCGGGGGGGCAAGGACCCAGTACTTC. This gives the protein CASSLGGGARTQYF.

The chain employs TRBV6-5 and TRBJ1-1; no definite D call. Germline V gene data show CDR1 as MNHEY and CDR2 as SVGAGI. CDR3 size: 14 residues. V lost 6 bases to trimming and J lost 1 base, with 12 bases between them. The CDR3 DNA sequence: TGTGCCAGCAGGTCCCAGATTTCGAACACTGAAGCTTTCTTT. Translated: CASRSQISNTEAFF.

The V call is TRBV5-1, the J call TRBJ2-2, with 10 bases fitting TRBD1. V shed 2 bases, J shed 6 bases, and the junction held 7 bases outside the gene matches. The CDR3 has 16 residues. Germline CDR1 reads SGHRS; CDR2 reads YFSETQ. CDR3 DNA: TGCGCCAGCAGCTTACCGGGACAGGGGTTTGCCGGGGAGCTGTTTTTT. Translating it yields CASSLPGQGFAGELFF.

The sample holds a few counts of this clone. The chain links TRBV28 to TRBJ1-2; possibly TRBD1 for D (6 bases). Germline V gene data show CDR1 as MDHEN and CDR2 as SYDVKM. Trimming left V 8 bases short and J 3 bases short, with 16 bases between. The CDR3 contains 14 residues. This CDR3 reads CASASPQGYYGYTF. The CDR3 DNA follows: TGTGCCAGCGCCAGCCCACAGGGTTACTATGGCTACACCTTC.

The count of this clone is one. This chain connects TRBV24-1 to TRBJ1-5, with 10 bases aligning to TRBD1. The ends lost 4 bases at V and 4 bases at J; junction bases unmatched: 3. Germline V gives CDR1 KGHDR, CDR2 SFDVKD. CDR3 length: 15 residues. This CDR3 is CATSERDRGNQPQHF. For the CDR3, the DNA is TGTGCCACCAGTGAAAGGGACAGGGGAAATCAGCCCCAGCATTTT.

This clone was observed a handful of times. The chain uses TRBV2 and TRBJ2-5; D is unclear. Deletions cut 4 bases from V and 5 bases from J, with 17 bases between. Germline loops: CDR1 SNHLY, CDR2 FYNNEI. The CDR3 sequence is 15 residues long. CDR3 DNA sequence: TGTGCCAGCAGTGCTTCGCCAGGTCAGGCGGAGACCCAGTACTTC. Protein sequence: CASSASPGQAETQYF.

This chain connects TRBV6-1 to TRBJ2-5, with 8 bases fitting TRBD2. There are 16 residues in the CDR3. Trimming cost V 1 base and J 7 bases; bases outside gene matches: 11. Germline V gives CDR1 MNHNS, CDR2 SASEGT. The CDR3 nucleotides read TGTGCCAGCAGTGAAGTTCTCAGGGCAGCGGGGGCGACCCAGTACTTC. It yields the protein CASSEVLRAAGATQYF.

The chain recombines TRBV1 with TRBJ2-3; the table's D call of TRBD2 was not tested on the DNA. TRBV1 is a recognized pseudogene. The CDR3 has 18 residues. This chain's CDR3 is CTSSRGLAGGGGTDTQYF. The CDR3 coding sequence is TGCACCAGCAGCCGGGGACTAGCGGGAGGGGGTGGCACAGATACGCAGTATTTT.

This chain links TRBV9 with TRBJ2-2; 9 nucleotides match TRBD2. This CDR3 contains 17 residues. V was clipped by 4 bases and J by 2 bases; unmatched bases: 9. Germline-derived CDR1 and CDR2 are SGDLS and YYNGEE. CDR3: CASSFSLAGDNTGELFF. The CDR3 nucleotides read TGTGCCAGCAGCTTTTCTTTAGCGGGAGATAACACCGGGGAGCTGTTTTTT.

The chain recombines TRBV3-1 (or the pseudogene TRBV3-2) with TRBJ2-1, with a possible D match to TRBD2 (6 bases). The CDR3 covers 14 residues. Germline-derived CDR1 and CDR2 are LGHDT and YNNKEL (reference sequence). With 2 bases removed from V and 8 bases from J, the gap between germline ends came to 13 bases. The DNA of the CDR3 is TGTGCCAGCAGCCAAAGACTAGATAACTATGAGCAGTTCTTC. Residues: CASSQRLDNYEQFF.

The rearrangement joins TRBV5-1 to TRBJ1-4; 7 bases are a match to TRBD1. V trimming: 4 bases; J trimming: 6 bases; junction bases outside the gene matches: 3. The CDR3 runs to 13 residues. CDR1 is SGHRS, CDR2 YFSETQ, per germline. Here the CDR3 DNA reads TGCGCCAGCAGCGCCGGGACAGATGAAAAACTGTTTTTT. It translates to CASSAGTDEKLFF.

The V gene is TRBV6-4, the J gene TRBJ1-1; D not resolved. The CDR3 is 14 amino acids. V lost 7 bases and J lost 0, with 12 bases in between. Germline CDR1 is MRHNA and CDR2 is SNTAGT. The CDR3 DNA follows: TGTGCCAGCAAGGGTGCGAGTATGAACACTGAAGCTTTCTTT. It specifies CASKGASMNTEAFF.

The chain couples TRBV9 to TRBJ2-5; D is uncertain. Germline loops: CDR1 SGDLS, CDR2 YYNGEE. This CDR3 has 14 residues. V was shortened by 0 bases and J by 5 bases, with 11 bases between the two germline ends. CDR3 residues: CASSVGERAETQYF. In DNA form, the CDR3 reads TGTGCCAGCAGCGTAGGCGAAAGAGCGGAGACCCAGTACTTC.

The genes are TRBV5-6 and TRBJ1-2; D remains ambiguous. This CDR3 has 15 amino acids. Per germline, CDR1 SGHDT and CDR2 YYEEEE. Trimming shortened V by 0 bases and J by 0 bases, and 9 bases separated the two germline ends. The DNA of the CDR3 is TGTGCCAGCAGCTTGGTGGTTGGTACTAACTATGGCTACACCTTC. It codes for CASSLVVGTNYGYTF.

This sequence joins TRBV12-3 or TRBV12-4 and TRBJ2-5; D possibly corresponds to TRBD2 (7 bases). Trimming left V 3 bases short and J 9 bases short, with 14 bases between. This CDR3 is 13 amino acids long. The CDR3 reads CASSFGGGAAQYF. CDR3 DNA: TGTGCCAGCAGTTTCGGCGGGGGCGCGGCCCAGTACTTC.